This T cell receptor beta chain was identified during a study of naive CD8 T cells in extremely preterm neonates. General study findings and limits: CDR3 nucleotide sharing was approximately 2.9% in preterm, roughly 0.44% term, about 0.027% children, 0.008% to 0.01% adults.

The sample holds sorted live naive CD8+ CD45RA+CCR7+ T cells. To note about this clone: The antigen remains undetermined.

The data were produced by immunoSEQ multiplex PCR, yet TCRdb's version contains in-frame clones alone and is incomplete. The sample records several thousand clones, roughly 98% being singletons. The germline V gene encodes CDR1 MGHRA and CDR2 YSYEKL. Trimming cost V 4 bases and J 0 bases, with 12 bases left between them. This CDR3 region has 15 residues. This clonotype originated in a human donor in good health. The V gene is TRBV4-1, the J gene TRBJ1-1; no clear D gene. The sample comprised naive CD8+ T cells from blood. The CDR3 bases are TGCGCCAGCAGCCTCCTACAGCTCATGAACACTGAAGCTTTCTTT. Residues: CASSLLQLMNTEAFF.